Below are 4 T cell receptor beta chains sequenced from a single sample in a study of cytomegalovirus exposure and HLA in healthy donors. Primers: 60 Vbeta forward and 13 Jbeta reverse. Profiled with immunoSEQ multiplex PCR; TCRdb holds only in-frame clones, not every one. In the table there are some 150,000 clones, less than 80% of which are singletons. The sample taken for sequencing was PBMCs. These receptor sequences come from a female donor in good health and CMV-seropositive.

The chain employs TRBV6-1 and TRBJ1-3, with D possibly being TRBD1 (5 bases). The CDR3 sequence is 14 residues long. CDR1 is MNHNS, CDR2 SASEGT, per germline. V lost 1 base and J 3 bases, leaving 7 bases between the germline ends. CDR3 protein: CASSEGRGGNTIYF. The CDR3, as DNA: TGTGCCAGCAGTGAAGGGAGGGGTGGAAACACCATATATTTT.

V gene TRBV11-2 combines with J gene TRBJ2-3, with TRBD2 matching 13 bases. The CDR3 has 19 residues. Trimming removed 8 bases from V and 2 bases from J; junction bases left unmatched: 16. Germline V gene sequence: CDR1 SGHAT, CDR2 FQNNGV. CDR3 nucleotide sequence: TGTGCCAGCGGCTGGAGGACTAGCGGGAGTTGGAGGAACACAGATACGCAGTATTTT. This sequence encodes CASGWRTSGSWRNTDTQYF.

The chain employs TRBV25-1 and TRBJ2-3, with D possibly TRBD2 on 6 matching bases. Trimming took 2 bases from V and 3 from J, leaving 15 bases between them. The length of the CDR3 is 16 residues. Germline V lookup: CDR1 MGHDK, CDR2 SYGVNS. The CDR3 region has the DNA TGTGCCAGCAGTGAAGTTGCCGGGGGAAGAACAGATACGCAGTATTTT. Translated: CASSEVAGGRTDTQYF.

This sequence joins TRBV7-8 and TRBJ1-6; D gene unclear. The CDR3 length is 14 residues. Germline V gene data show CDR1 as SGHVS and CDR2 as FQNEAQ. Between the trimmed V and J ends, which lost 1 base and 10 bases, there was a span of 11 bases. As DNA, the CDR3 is TGTGCCAGCAGCTTAGGGCAGGTTCAGTCACCCCTCCACTTT. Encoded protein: CASSLGQVQSPLHF.